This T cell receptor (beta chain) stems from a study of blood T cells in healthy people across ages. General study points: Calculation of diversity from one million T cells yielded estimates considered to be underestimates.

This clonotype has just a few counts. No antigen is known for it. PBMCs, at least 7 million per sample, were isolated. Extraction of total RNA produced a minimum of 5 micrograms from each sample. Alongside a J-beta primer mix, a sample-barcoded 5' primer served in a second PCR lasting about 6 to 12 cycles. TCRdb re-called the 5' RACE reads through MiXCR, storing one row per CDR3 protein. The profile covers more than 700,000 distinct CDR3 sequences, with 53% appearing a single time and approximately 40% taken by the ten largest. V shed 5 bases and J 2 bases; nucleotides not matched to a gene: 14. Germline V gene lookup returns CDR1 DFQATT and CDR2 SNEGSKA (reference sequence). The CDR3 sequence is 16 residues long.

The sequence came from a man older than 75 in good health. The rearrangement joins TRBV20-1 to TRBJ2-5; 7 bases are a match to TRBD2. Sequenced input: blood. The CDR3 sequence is CSALRRGLPQQETQYF. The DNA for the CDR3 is TGCAGTGCTCTACGGAGGGGACTACCGCAACAAGAGACCCAGTACTTC.